Listed here are 31 T cell receptor beta chains from one sample, sequenced in a study of blood T cell repertoires in COVID-19. Produced via immunoSEQ multiplex PCR; TCRdb's table is partial and in-frame only. The table lists under 250,000 clones, roughly 83% of them singletons. Source material: peripheral blood. Receptors were obtained from a woman aged 40 to 49 with COVID-19, enrolled during active disease.

This chain connects TRBV6-1 to TRBJ2-3; D call uncertain. CDR1 is MNHNS and CDR2 is SASEGT in the germline V gene. This CDR3 is 14 amino acids long. The V gene lost 1 base and the J gene lost 10 bases, with 15 bases spanning the gap. As DNA, the CDR3 is TGTGCCAGCAGTGAAGTGGTGCAGTTGGTTTCGCAGTATTTT. This encodes CASSEVVQLVSQYF.

The chain has TRBV25-1 and TRBJ1-4; D is ambiguous. The CDR3 loop spans 15 amino acids. Germline V CDR1 and CDR2: MGHDK, SYGVNS. Trimming pared 4 bases from V and 6 bases from J, leaving 15 bases between. The CDR3 DNA reads TGTGCCAGCAGTGGGGGAATTGGACTGTATGAAAAACTGTTTTTT. Encoded protein: CASSGGIGLYEKLFF.

V is TRBV4-1 and J is TRBJ2-2, with D perhaps TRBD1 (6 bases). Germline-derived CDR1 and CDR2 are MGHRA and YSYEKL. Trimming left V 4 bases short and J 5 bases short, with 14 bases between. CDR3 length equals 15 residues. This chain's CDR3 is CASSLSRGYTGELFF. The CDR3 region has the DNA TGCGCCAGCAGCCTGTCCAGGGGATATACCGGGGAGCTGTTTTTT.

This clone was found a few times. The CDR3 is CASSIQDGRFEFF. The CDR3 DNA sequence: TGTGCCAGTAGTATACAGGACGGGAGGTTTGAGTTCTTC. V and J are TRBV19 and TRBJ2-1; 7 positions match TRBD2. V lost 2 bases and J lost 14; bases outside the gene matches: 9. Germline-derived CDR1 and CDR2 are LNHDA and SQIVND (reference sequence). The CDR3 runs to 13 residues.

The rearrangement joins TRBV7-9 to TRBJ2-5; D remains unclear. The CDR3 covers 14 residues. Germline-derived CDR1 and CDR2 are SEHNR and FQNEAQ (reference sequence). V lost 2 bases, J lost 2 bases, and 9 bases lay in between. CDR3: CASSLWSEQETQYF. The CDR3 DNA reads TGTGCCAGCAGCTTATGGAGCGAGCAAGAGACCCAGTACTTC.

V and J are TRBV7-2 and TRBJ2-1; TRBD1 aligns across 9 bases. Losses at the gene ends were 5 bases for V and 0 bases for J; bases not matched to a gene: 2. CDR3 length: 15 residues. CDR1 and CDR2 from the germline V gene are SGHTA and FQGNSA. The CDR3, as DNA: TGTGCCAGCAGCCCGACAGGGGGCTCCTACAATGAGCAGTTCTTC. It codes for CASSPTGGSYNEQFF.

V usage is TRBV5-5 and J usage is TRBJ2-2; the D gene is possibly TRBD2 (6 bases). CDR1 and CDR2 from the germline V gene are SGHKS and YYEKEE (reference sequence). V was shortened by 0 bases and J by 5 bases, with 11 bases between the two germline ends. The CDR3 is 15 amino acids. CDR3 nucleotide sequence: TGTGCCAGCAGCTTGGCAGGGAGGAGTACCGGGGAGCTGTTTTTT. Protein product: CASSLAGRSTGELFF.

This rearrangement joins TRBV7-2 to TRBJ2-1; the match to TRBD2 covers 15 bases. Germline V CDR1 and CDR2: SGHTA, FQGNSA. Germline trimming cut 1 base from V and 6 bases from J; bases unmatched to any gene: 4. This CDR3 spans 17 amino acids. In DNA form, the CDR3 reads TGTGCCAGCAGCTTAGTAGGGACTAGCGGGGGGCTCAATGAGCAGTTCTTC. Translated: CASSLVGTSGGLNEQFF.

This clone was observed a few times. This chain uses TRBV20-1 with TRBJ2-3; 9 bases align to TRBD2. Trimming removed 3 bases from V and 4 bases from J; junction bases left unmatched: 8. This CDR3 region has 15 residues. The V gene's germline CDR1 is DFQATT and CDR2 SNEGSKA (reference sequence). The CDR3 loop reads CSASYPGLAPDTQYF. As DNA, the CDR3 is TGCAGTGCTAGTTATCCGGGACTAGCCCCAGATACGCAGTATTTT.

The genes are TRBV27 and TRBJ2-6; 7 nucleotides agree with TRBD1. Trimming cost V 6 bases and J 0 bases; bases outside gene matches: 11. Germline V lookup: CDR1 MNHEY, CDR2 SMNVEV (reference sequence). The CDR3 runs 18 residues. The CDR3 spells CASRTTGAVFSGANVLTF. CDR3 DNA: TGTGCCAGCAGGACCACAGGGGCTGTTTTCTCTGGGGCCAACGTCCTGACTTTC.

This chain joins TRBV18 and TRBJ1-3; the D gene is possibly TRBD1 (6 bases). Germline V gives CDR1 KGHSH, CDR2 LQKENI. This CDR3 contains 15 residues. Trimming took 4 bases from V and 3 from J, leaving 13 bases between them. The CDR3 is CASSLAWGLGNTIYF. CDR3 nucleotides: TGTGCCAGCTCACTTGCTTGGGGGCTTGGAAACACCATATATTTT.

This clone has only a few counts. This sample also contains other DNA sequences that code for the same CDR3. CDR3 nucleotides: TGTGCCACCAGTCGGGGAGGGTCAGATACGCAGTATTTT. Translated: CATSRGGSDTQYF. The genes are TRBV24-1 and TRBJ2-3; TRBD2 matches at 7 bases. Germline V gives CDR1 KGHDR, CDR2 SFDVKD. The CDR3 runs to 13 residues. V lost 6 bases, J lost 4 bases, and 3 bases stayed unmatched.

The chain joins TRBV5-1 to TRBJ1-4, with 10 nucleotides matching TRBD1. Per germline, CDR1 SGHRS and CDR2 YFSETQ. V was pared by 4 bases and J by 1 base, with 7 bases of the junction left unmatched. This CDR3 has 17 residues. The CDR3 DNA sequence: TGCGCCAGCAGCGGGGACAGGGGATTCTTAACTAATGAAAAACTGTTTTTT. Translated: CASSGDRGFLTNEKLFF.

This rearrangement joins TRBV15 to TRBJ2-5; the D gene is possibly TRBD2 (6 bases). Germline loops: CDR1 LNHNV, CDR2 YYDKDF (reference sequence). Trimming pared 2 bases from V and 5 bases from J, leaving 15 bases between. The CDR3 runs 15 residues. CDR3 amino acids: CATSRSGVSLETQYF. CDR3 DNA sequence: TGTGCCACCAGCAGATCGGGAGTCTCCCTGGAGACCCAGTACTTC.

V and J are TRBV2 and TRBJ1-6, with 8 nucleotides matching TRBD1. The CDR3 is 15 amino acids. Germline lookup yields CDR1 SNHLY and CDR2 FYNNEI. Germline trimming cut 4 bases from V and 7 bases from J; bases unmatched to any gene: 6. CDR3 sequence: CASSVDWTGNSPLHF. DNA of the CDR3: TGTGCCAGCAGTGTCGACTGGACAGGGAATTCACCCCTCCACTTT.

The chain joins TRBV5-6 to TRBJ2-1; 9 nucleotides agree with TRBD2. Losses at the gene ends were 5 bases for V and 0 bases for J; bases not matched to a gene: 6. The CDR3 runs 16 residues. Germline V gives CDR1 SGHDT, CDR2 YYEEEE. The CDR3 DNA reads as TGTGCCAGCAGTCGACTAGCGGAGAGCTCCTACAATGAGCAGTTCTTC. Translation: CASSRLAESSYNEQFF. The entire variable domain, with the rest obtained from reference TRBV5-6 and TRBJ2-1, is as follows: DAGVTQSPTHLIKTRGQQVTLRCSPKSGHDTVSWYQQALGQGPQFIFQYYEEEERQRGNFPDRFSGHQFPNYSSELNVNALLLGDSALYLCASSRLAESSYNEQFFGPGTRLTVL.

V usage is TRBV5-1 and J usage is TRBJ1-1, with D perhaps TRBD1 (6 bases). This CDR3 is built from 12 residues. The germline V gene has CDR1 SGHRS and CDR2 YFSETQ. V was trimmed by 5 bases and J by 7 bases, leaving 12 bases between them. The CDR3 sequence is CASRSEQGEAFF. The CDR3 coding sequence is TGCGCCAGCAGAAGTGAACAGGGTGAAGCTTTCTTT.

The chain employs TRBV15 and TRBJ2-2, with TRBD2 matching over 7 bases. J gave up 5 bases and V 6 bases, and 6 bases lay outside the gene matches. Germline-derived CDR1 and CDR2 are LNHNV and YYDKDF (reference sequence). This CDR3 is 14 amino acids long. The CDR3 DNA sequence: TGTGCCACCAGGGCCAGCGGGGAAACCGGGGAGCTGTTTTTT. Its protein is CATRASGETGELFF.

The V gene is TRBV5-4, the J gene TRBJ2-5; D is perhaps TRBD1 (6 bases). Deletions cut 3 bases from V and 4 bases from J, with 16 bases between. Germline assignment: CDR1 SGHNT and CDR2 YYREEE (reference sequence). This CDR3 has 15 amino acids. The CDR3 loop reads CASSSLQGRSETQYF. CDR3 sequence (DNA): TGTGCCAGCAGCTCGTTACAGGGCCGGTCAGAGACCCAGTACTTC.

The chain uses TRBV7-9 and TRBJ1-1; TRBD1 is a possible D gene (6 bases). The germline V gene has CDR1 SEHNR and CDR2 FQNEAQ (reference sequence). There are 15 residues in the CDR3. Deletions cut 1 base from V and 0 bases from J, with 9 bases between. The CDR3 loop is CASSLEQGLNTEAFF. CDR3 nucleotides: TGTGCCAGCAGCTTAGAGCAGGGGCTGAACACTGAAGCTTTCTTT.

This clone has just one count. The chain combines TRBV4-3 with TRBJ2-5; 10 bases are shared with TRBD1. From germline, CDR1 is LGHNA and CDR2 YSLEER. The CDR3 is 16 residues long. Trimming at V came to 1 base and at J to 7 bases, leaving 9 bases not matched to a gene. CDR3: CASSQGGQGVSGTQYF. The CDR3 DNA sequence: TGCGCCAGCAGCCAAGGAGGACAGGGGGTTTCGGGGACCCAGTACTTC.

This clone was picked up a small number of times. This chain connects TRBV21-1 to TRBJ2-5; the table's D call TRBD2 went unverified against the DNA. TRBV21-1 is described as a pseudogene. The CDR3 has 16 residues. CDR3 DNA: TGTGCCAGCAACCAGCGGGGGGCCGGGTTCCAAGAGACCCAGTACTTC. Translating it yields CASNQRGAGFQETQYF.

This rearrangement joins TRBV6-5 to TRBJ2-2, with D possibly being TRBD1 (6 bases). This CDR3 comprises 12 residues. The V gene lost 8 bases and the J gene lost 3 bases, with 7 bases spanning the gap. CDR1 and CDR2 (germline): MNHEY, SVGAGI. The CDR3 region is CASAGDTGELFF. The CDR3 nucleotides read TGTGCCAGCGCAGGGGACACCGGGGAGCTGTTTTTT.

The chain couples TRBV7-2 to TRBJ1-5; a weak D match, TRBD1 (5 bases). The CDR3 sequence is 14 residues long. Trimming removed 5 bases at V and 1 base at J, with 9 bases between. Germline values: CDR1 SGHTA, CDR2 FQGNSA. CDR3 region: CASSQAGSNQPQHF. CDR3 sequence (DNA): TGTGCCAGCAGCCAGGCAGGGAGCAATCAGCCCCAGCATTTT.

The CDR3 protein is CASSQIGGGFYGYTF. The CDR3 nucleotides are TGCGCCAGCAGCCAAATAGGGGGAGGGTTCTATGGCTACACCTTC. This chain connects TRBV4-3 to TRBJ1-2, with D possibly TRBD1 on 6 matching bases. Trimming cost V 2 bases and J 4 bases, with 14 bases left between them. This CDR3 region has 15 residues. Germline V gives CDR1 LGHNA, CDR2 YSLEER.

The chain couples TRBV18 to TRBJ1-1; D possibly corresponds to TRBD1 (6 bases). There are 16 residues in the CDR3. V was pared by 3 bases and J by 12 bases, with 26 bases between. Germline V gene lookup returns CDR1 KGHSH and CDR2 LQKENI. CDR3 amino acids: CASSPVAGAGASPPFF. DNA of the CDR3: TGTGCCAGCTCACCGGTTGCGGGTGCGGGGGCGAGCCCCCCTTTCTTT.

The gene calls are TRBV3-1 (or the pseudogene TRBV3-2) and TRBJ1-5, with no clear D. The CDR3 is 15 amino acids. Germline CDR1 is LGHDT and CDR2 is YNNKEL (reference sequence). V was clipped by 1 base and J by 1 base, with 8 bases between them. The CDR3 spells CASSQGWESNQPQHF. In DNA, the CDR3 is TGTGCCAGCAGCCAAGGGTGGGAGAGCAATCAGCCCCAGCATTTT.

The rearrangement uses TRBV19 and TRBJ1-5; D possibly corresponds to TRBD1 (6 bases). CDR3 length: 13 residues. Germline V gives CDR1 LNHDA, CDR2 SQIVND (reference sequence). Trimming took off 7 bases at V and 5 bases at J, with 12 bases between the two ends. In DNA form, the CDR3 reads TGTGCCAGTATGAGGACAGTCGATCAGCCCCAGCATTTT. Translating gives CASMRTVDQPQHF.

V gene TRBV19 combines with J gene TRBJ1-3; D may be TRBD1 (6 bases). CDR1 and CDR2 from the germline V gene are LNHDA and SQIVND (reference sequence). Trimming shortened V by 8 bases and J by 0 bases, and 11 bases separated the two germline ends. The CDR3 totals 14 residues. This chain's CDR3 is CASAPGHSGNTIYF. The CDR3 DNA sequence: TGTGCCAGTGCCCCGGGACACTCTGGAAACACCATATATTTT.

V is TRBV5-1 and J is TRBJ1-4; D unclear. From germline, CDR1 is SGHRS and CDR2 YFSETQ. Between the trimmed V and J ends, which lost 0 bases and 3 bases, there was a span of 9 bases. The CDR3 extends over 15 amino acids. CDR3 in DNA: TGCGCCAGCAGCTTGGCGGGTACCTCTAATGAAAAACTGTTTTTT. Protein product: CASSLAGTSNEKLFF. Based on the CDR3 plus reference TRBV5-1 and TRBJ1-4, the full variable domain is KAGVTQTPRYLIKTRGQQVTLSCSPISGHRSVSWYQQTPGQGLQFLFEYFSETQRNKGNFPGRFSGRQFSNSRSEMNVSTLELGDSALYLCASSLAGTSNEKLFFGSGTQLSVL.

The chain carries TRBV29-1 and TRBJ2-5; D gene unclear. CDR3 length equals 12 residues. Germline lookup yields CDR1 SQVTM and CDR2 ANQGSEA. Trimming cost V 6 bases and J 5 bases, with 13 bases left between them. The CDR3 nucleotides are TGCAGCGTCAGACTCCCCGACGAGACCCAGTACTTC. Its protein product is CSVRLPDETQYF.